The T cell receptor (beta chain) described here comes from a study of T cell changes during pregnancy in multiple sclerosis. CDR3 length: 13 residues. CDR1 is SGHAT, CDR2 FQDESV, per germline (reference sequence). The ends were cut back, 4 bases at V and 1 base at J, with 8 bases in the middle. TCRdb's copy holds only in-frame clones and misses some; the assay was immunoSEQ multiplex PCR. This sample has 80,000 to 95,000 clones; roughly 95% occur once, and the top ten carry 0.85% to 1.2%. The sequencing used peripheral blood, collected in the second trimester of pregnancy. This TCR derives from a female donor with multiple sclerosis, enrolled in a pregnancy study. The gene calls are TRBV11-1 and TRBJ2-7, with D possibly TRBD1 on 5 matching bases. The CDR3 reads CASSSPGSYEQYF. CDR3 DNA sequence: TGTGCCAGCAGCTCCCCAGGGTCCTACGAGCAGTACTTC.